This TCR beta chain appears in the sequencing data of a study of Graves' ophthalmopathy and Graves' hyperthyroidism (dated by TCRdb to the late 2010s). Regarding the research as a whole: Peripheral blood was collected before any treatment was given, at the time of initial diagnosis. The study used TCR beta repertoire signatures to distinguish Graves' ophthalmopathy from Graves' hyperthyroidism and to predict progression to ophthalmopathy. An independent validation cohort was composed of 18 hyperthyroidism patients and about 17 patients who later progressed from hyperthyroidism to ophthalmopathy. Following sampling, methimazole starting at 30 mg daily was administered to hyperthyroidism patients, and high-dose intravenous methylprednisolone was administered to ophthalmopathy patients. The 85 to 100 discovery patients were divided at random into training and test sets in a 7:3 ratio. In roughly 6 hyperthyroidism patients, T-cell repertoires of thyroid tissue and blood were compared. In total, 120 to 150 blood samples were TCR-sequenced: 43 ophthalmopathy, under 80 hyperthyroidism and approximately 17 hyperthyroidism-to-ophthalmopathy patients. To explore V-J signatures that separate ophthalmopathy from hyperthyroidism, a discovery set of about a hundred patients was enrolled, consisting of 40 to 45 with ophthalmopathy and around 60 with stable hyperthyroidism. Beyond this particular receptor, the publication reports: In validation, the model predicted ophthalmopathy progression with less than 71% sensitivity and approximately 75% specificity; 12 predicted patients were CT-confirmed with GO in a median of about 7.1 months. Sample size was not predetermined statistically, and investigators were not blinded to group allocation. Most expanded thyroid clonotypes with frequency above 0.001 were also detected in blood, suggesting blood repertoires may reflect the thyroid immune response. In cross-validation, the 13-signature model distinguished ophthalmopathy from stable hyperthyroidism with almost 90% sensitivity and just under 84% specificity, and in the test set the corresponding values were approximately 80% and 75%.

The CDR3 runs 13 residues from the cysteine to the phenylalanine. Here the CDR3 DNA is all that survives: 39 bases in frame from base 1. V gives up 5 bases and J gives up 10 bases, and the segment between their germline ends measures 15 bases. CDR1 and CDR2, per the germline V gene, are SGHTA and FQGNSA. Hyperthyroidism was defined as stable when no progression to ophthalmopathy occurred within 18 months of follow-up. Patients with hyperthyroidism were aged 18 to 65 years, had been newly diagnosed, and had a disease duration of less than 2 months. Anyone with other autoimmune diseases, uncontrolled infections, pregnancy or lactation was excluded from the study. Diagnosis relied on clinical symptoms, serum thyroxine, TRAb, thyroid ultrasound and orbital computed tomography. Ficoll-Paque density gradient centrifugation was used to isolate PBMCs from around 9.1 ml of fresh peripheral blood. Total RNA was extracted using Trizol reagent, and RNA quality was checked on an Agilent 2100 Bioanalyzer.

TCR beta CDR3 regions were amplified from RNA transcripts for repertoire sequencing. A first-round RT-PCR used HTBI primers with the Qiagen OneStep RT-PCR kit, followed by a second-round multiplex PCR, size selection and purification. The libraries underwent paired-end sequencing with 100 bp reads on an Illumina HiSeq2000. From the authors' description of their analysis: Reads were processed with SOAPnuke, discarding reads with adapters, uncalled bases, mean Phred below 15, or no exact constant-primer or identifier match. COPE v1.2.5 was used to merge the high-quality paired reads. Each unique nucleotide sequence was treated as a clonotype, and MiTCR v1.1 was used to align the clonotypes to the IMGT TRB V, D and J references. Only V-J combinations with frequency above 0.0001 were analysed, covering about 99% of repertoires. For each V-J combination, a TCR clonal expansion and chaos score was defined as the ratio of F50 clonal expansion to chaos observed in the TCRdist matrix. Welch's t-statistics and random forest were used to reduce features to approximately 13 V-J combinations, which were fed into a naive Bayes classifier. The similarity between thyroid and blood repertoires was quantified using the Morisita-Horn index. TCRdb reprocessed the public reads (quality trimming at Q25 with fastp, clone calling with MiXCR) and kept in-frame beta chains. Rows are combined by CDR3 protein, so each entry shows the most common genes and DNA. The V and J calls shown here were made by TCRdb, not taken from the authors' results. In this sample the table shows over 500,000 distinct CDR3 sequences, approximately 21% of which occur a single time. The ten largest clones take up around 6.9% of the sample.

This clonotype was counted at least ten times. What antigen it recognizes has not been identified. The input lacks base qualities; no much larger clone sits a single base away. This sequence uses TRBV7-2 and TRBJ2-4; D gene: possibly TRBD1, on 6 matching bases. The specimen sequenced was peripheral blood. This clonotype was obtained from a woman between 18 and 30 years old with stable Graves' hyperthyroidism. Some clones in this sample may be carry-over from other donors' samples. Donor details come from another sample of the same person, matched by shared clones. The DNA sequence reads TGTGCCAGCAGCCCGGACAGACGGAGGATTCAGTACTTC. Its coded protein is CASSPDRRRIQYF.